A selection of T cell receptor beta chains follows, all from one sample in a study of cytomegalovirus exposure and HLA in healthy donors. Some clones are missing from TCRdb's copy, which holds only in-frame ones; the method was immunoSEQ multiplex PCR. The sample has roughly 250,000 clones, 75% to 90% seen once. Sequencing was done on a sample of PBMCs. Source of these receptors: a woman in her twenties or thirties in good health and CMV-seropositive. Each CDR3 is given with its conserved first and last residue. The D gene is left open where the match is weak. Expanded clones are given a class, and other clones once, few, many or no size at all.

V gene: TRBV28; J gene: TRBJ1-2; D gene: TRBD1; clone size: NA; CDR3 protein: CASFRDSLYGYTF; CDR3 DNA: TGTGCCAGCTTCCGGGACAGCCTCTATGGCTACACCTTC
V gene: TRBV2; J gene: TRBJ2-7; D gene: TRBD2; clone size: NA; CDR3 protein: CASSWLAGVEYF; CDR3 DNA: TGTGCCAGCAGTTGGCTAGCGGGAGTGGAGTACTTC
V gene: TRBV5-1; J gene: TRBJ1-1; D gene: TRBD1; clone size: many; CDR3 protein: CASSLPGTVMNTEAFF; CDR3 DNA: TGCGCCAGCAGCTTACCCGGGACAGTTATGAACACTGAAGCTTTCTTT
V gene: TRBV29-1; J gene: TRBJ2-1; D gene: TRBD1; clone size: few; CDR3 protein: CSVTPGTAYNEQFF; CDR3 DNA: TGCAGCGTGACACCCGGGACAGCCTACAATGAGCAGTTCTTC
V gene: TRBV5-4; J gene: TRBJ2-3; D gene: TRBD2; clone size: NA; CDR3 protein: CASSRGLAGSTDTQYF; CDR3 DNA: TGTGCCAGCAGCCGAGGACTAGCGGGTAGCACAGATACGCAGTATTTT
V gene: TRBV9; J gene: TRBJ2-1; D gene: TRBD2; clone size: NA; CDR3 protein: CASSEQDSGTSAYNEQFF; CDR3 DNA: TGTGCCAGCAGCGAACAGGACTCCGGGACTAGCGCCTACAATGAGCAGTTCTTC
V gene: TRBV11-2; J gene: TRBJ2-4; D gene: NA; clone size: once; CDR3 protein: CASSLGLDIQYF; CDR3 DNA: TGTGCCAGCAGCTTAGGACTAGACATTCAGTACTTC
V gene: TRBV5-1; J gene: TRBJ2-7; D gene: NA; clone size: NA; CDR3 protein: CASSLSSLSSYEQYF; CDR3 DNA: TGCGCCAGCAGCCTCTCCTCCCTGAGCTCCTACGAGCAGTACTTC
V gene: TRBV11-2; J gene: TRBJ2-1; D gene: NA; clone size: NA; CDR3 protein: CASSLEGTTYNEQFF; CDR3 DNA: TGTGCCAGCAGCTTAGAGGGGACAACCTACAATGAGCAGTTCTTC
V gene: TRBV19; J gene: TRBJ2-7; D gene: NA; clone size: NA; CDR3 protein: CASSISAGDPYEQYF; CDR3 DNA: TGTGCCAGTAGTATATCGGCAGGGGACCCCTACGAGCAGTACTTC
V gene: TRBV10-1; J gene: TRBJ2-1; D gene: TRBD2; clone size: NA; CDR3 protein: CASSESGTRSDEQFF; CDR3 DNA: TGCGCCAGCAGTGAGTCGGGGACTAGAAGCGATGAGCAGTTCTTC
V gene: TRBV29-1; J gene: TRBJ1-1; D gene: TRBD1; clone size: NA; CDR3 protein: CSVGVRGRGDTEAFF; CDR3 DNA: TGCAGCGTTGGGGTTAGGGGGCGCGGGGACACTGAAGCTTTCTTT
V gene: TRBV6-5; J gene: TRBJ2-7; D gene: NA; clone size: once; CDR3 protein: CASSDSPYEQYF; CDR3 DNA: TGTGCCAGCAGTGACAGCCCCTACGAGCAGTACTTC
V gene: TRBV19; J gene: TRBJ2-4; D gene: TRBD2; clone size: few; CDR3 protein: CASSQGLAAFEQAKNIQYF; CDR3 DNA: TGTGCCAGTAGTCAGGGTCTAGCGGCCTTCGAACAGGCCAAAAACATTCAGTACTTC
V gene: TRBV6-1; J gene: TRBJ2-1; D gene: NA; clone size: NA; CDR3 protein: CASSEYTGDTGNEQFF; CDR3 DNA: TGTGCCAGCAGTGAATACACGGGAGATACAGGCAATGAGCAGTTCTTC
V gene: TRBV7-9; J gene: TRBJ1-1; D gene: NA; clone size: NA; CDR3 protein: CASSLTGNTEAFF; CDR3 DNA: TGTGCCAGCAGCTTGACAGGGAACACTGAAGCTTTCTTT
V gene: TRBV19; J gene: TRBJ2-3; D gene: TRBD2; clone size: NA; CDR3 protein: CASSMWSRTSGTDTQYF; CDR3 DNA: TGTGCCAGTAGTATGTGGTCGCGGACTAGCGGCACAGATACGCAGTATTTT
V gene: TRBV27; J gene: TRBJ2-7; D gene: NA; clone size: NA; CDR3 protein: CASSFDRSYEQYF; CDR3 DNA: TGTGCCAGCAGTTTTGACAGGTCCTACGAGCAGTACTTC
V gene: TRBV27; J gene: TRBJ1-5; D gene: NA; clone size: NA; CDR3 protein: CASSSSDSLNQPQHF; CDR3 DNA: TGTGCCAGCAGTTCATCGGACAGCTTGAATCAGCCCCAGCATTTT
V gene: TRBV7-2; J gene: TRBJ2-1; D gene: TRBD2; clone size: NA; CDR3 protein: CASSLRASGVEQFF; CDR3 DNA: TGTGCCAGCAGCTTACGGGCTAGCGGGGTTGAGCAGTTCTTC
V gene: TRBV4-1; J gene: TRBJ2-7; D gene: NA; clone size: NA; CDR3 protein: CASSQDLTDYYYEQYF; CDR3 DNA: TGCGCCAGCAGCCAAGATTTAACGGACTACTACTACGAGCAGTACTTC
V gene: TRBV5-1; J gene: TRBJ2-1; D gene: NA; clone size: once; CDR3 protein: CASKAGNSYNEQFF; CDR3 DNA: TGCGCCAGCAAGGCGGGGAACTCCTACAATGAGCAGTTCTTC
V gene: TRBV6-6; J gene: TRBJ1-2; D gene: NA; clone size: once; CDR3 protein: CASTIIAGRTYGYTF; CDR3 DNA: TGTGCCAGCACCATTATCGCGGGGCGTACCTATGGCTACACCTTC
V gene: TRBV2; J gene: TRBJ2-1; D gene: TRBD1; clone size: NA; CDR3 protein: CASNIIGQGISEQFF; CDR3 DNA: TGTGCCAGCAATATAATAGGACAGGGTATCAGTGAGCAGTTCTTC
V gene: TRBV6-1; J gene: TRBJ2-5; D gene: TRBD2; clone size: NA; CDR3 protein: CASSEGLAGLGETQYF; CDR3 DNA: TGTGCCAGCAGTGAAGGACTAGCGGGATTGGGGGAGACCCAGTACTTC
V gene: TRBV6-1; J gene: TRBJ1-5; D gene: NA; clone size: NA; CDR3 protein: CASSEGGGSQPQHF; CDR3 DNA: TGTGCCAGCAGTGAAGGGGGGGGGAGTCAGCCCCAGCATTTT
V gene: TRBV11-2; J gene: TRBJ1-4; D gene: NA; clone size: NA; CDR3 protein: CASSLAGWNEKLFF; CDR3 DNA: TGTGCCAGCAGCTTAGCGGGTTGGAATGAAAAACTGTTTTTT
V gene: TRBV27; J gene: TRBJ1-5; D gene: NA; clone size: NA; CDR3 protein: CASSYGGQGQPQHF; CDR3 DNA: TGTGCCAGCAGTTATGGAGGGCAGGGTCAGCCCCAGCATTTT
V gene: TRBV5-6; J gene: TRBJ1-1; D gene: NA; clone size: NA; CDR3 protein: CASSSDRVNTEAFF; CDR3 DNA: TGTGCCAGCAGCTCTGATAGAGTGAACACTGAAGCTTTCTTT
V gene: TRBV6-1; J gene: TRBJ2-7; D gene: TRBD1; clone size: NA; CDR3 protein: CASQQGVYTYEQYF; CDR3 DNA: TGTGCCAGCCAACAGGGGGTTTACACCTACGAGCAGTACTTC
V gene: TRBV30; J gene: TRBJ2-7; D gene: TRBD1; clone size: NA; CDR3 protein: CAWSEGQGASEQYF; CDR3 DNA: TGTGCCTGGAGTGAAGGACAGGGGGCCTCCGAGCAGTACTTC
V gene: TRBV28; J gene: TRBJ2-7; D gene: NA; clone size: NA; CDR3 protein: CASSFQSRDFYEQYF; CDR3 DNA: TGTGCCAGCAGTTTTCAGTCCCGGGACTTTTACGAGCAGTACTTC
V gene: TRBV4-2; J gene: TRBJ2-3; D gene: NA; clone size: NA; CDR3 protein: CASSQEKVGVWDTQYF; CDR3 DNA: TGTGCCAGCAGCCAAGAAAAGGTGGGCGTCTGGGATACGCAGTATTTT
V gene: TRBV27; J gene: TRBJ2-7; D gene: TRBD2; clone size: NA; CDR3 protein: CASSFLASGVEQYF; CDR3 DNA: TGTGCCAGCAGTTTTTTGGCTAGCGGGGTCGAGCAGTACTTC
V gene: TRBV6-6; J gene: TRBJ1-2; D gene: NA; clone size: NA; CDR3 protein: CASSYTGANYGYTF; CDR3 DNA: TGTGCCAGCAGTTACACGGGGGCTAACTATGGCTACACCTTC
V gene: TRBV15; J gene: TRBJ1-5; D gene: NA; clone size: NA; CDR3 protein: CATSRVGHYQPQHF; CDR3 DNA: TGTGCCACCAGCAGAGTCGGACATTATCAGCCCCAGCATTTT
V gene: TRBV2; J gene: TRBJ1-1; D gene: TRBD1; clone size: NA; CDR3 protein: CASSGGGTGILEAFF; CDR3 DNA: TGTGCCAGCAGTGGAGGAGGGACAGGGATACTTGAAGCTTTCTTT
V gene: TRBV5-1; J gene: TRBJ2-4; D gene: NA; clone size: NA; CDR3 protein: CASSLSGLNIQYF; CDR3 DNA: TGCGCCAGCAGCTTGTCCGGGTTGAACATTCAGTACTTC
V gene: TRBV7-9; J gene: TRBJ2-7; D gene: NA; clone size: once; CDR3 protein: CASSLGLTPYEQYF; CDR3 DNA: TGTGCCAGCAGCTTGGGGCTGACCCCCTACGAGCAGTACTTC